This entry describes one T cell receptor beta chain. Its target is not known. The source of the sample is a study of cytomegalovirus exposure and HLA in healthy donors. Study results and limitations: Rare TCR sequences dominated, though some public TCRs recurred in many donors. The records held CMV serostatus as the only immune exposure information. There were a few CMV-associated chains whose specificity for CMV antigens was confirmed in vitro. Accounts indicate the classifier identified cytomegalovirus status with strong specificity and sensitivity.

This CDR3 spans 15 amino acids. In germline, CDR1 is SEHNR, CDR2 FQNEAQ (reference sequence). V was clipped by 5 bases and J by 8 bases; unmatched bases: 5. The primer mix had 60 Vbeta and 13 Jbeta primers. Here immunoSEQ multiplex PCR was the method, and the copy in TCRdb shows in-frame clones only, minus some. Altogether about 170,000 clones are present, more than 65% being singletons, with the ten largest covering approximately 1.6%. Sequences were obtained from PBMCs. V and J are TRBV7-9 and TRBJ2-1; 14 nucleotides align to TRBD2. The clonotype was recovered from a male donor in good health and CMV-seronegative. CDR3 sequence (DNA): TGTGCCAGCAGCCCTGGACTAGCGGGAGGCGATGAGCAGTTCTTC. Translated, it gives CASSPGLAGGDEQFF.